The 24 T cell receptor beta chains in this list originate from one sample, sequenced in a study of T cells in Graves' hyperthyroidism and ophthalmopathy (dated by TCRdb to between 2018 and 2021). Library construction relied on multiplex PCR. The sequencer was an Illumina HiSeq 2000. TCR beta CDR3 regions were amplified from RNA transcripts. The first round of RT-PCR for the TCR CDR3 was performed with the HTBI primer set and the Qiagen OneStep RT-PCR kit. The raw public reads went through TCRdb reprocessing: fastp at Q25, MiXCR clone calling, in-frame beta chains kept. Identical CDR3 proteins give one entry, which carries the most common genes and DNA. Counted in this sample were 300,000 to 450,000 distinct CDR3 sequences; 15% to 19% of them appeared once. In total, the top ten clones hold roughly 26% of the sample. The sequenced material came from blood. Receptors were obtained from a woman under 30 with Graves' hyperthyroidism that later progressed to Graves' ophthalmopathy.

The CDR3 protein is CASSEATSSPYNEQFF. In DNA, the CDR3 is TGTGCCAGCAGTGAAGCAACTAGTTCCCCCTACAATGAGCAGTTCTTC. The chain couples TRBV6-1 to TRBJ2-1; D might be TRBD2 (5 bases). Looked up from germline, CDR1 is MNHNS and CDR2 is SASEGT. The ends were cut back, 0 bases at V and 2 bases at J, with 11 bases in the middle. The CDR3 has 16 amino acids.

The chain couples TRBV7-2 to TRBJ2-3; D gene unclear. The V and J ends lost 2 bases and 7 bases respectively, with 16 bases between them. CDR1 SGHTA and CDR2 FQGNSA come from the germline V gene. This CDR3 region has 15 residues. The CDR3, as DNA: TGTGCCAGCAGCTTAAGTTCCAGCCCGGAGAATACGCAGTATTTT. Translation gives CASSLSSSPENTQYF.

The chain combines TRBV6-5 with TRBJ1-1; 8 positions agree with TRBD1. Germline CDR1 is MNHEY and CDR2 is SVGAGI. J gave up 10 bases and V 2 bases, and 6 bases lay outside the gene matches. The CDR3 is made up of 13 amino acids. This chain's CDR3 is CASSYRDRLPAFF. For the CDR3, the DNA is TGTGCCAGCAGTTACCGGGACAGGTTACCAGCTTTCTTT.

This clonotype was counted at least ten times. This sequence joins TRBV27 and TRBJ2-1; D may be TRBD1 (6 bases). The CDR3 spans 12 residues. From germline, CDR1 is MNHEY and CDR2 SMNVEV (reference sequence). Between the trimmed V and J ends, which lost 2 bases and 7 bases, there was a span of 6 bases. The CDR3 spells CASSLQGNEQFF. The CDR3 DNA reads TGTGCCAGCAGTTTACAGGGGAATGAGCAGTTCTTC.

The chain uses TRBV12-3 or TRBV12-4 and TRBJ2-1; D possibly corresponds to TRBD2 (5 bases). The CDR3 extends over 12 amino acids. V lost 7 bases, J lost 7 bases, and 11 bases lay in between. Here the CDR3 reads CASTRRRNEQFF. CDR3 DNA: TGTGCCAGCACCCGGAGGAGAAATGAGCAGTTCTTC.

This clonotype was counted at least ten times. The V call is TRBV27, the J call TRBJ2-1; the match to TRBD2 covers 14 bases. The V segment lost 8 bases and the J segment 7 bases; nucleotides outside the gene matches: 13. Per the germline V gene, CDR1 is MNHEY and CDR2 is SMNVEV (reference sequence). The CDR3 runs 17 residues. The CDR3 sequence is CASRGTSGSEVLNEQFF. CDR3 in DNA: TGTGCCAGCCGAGGGACTAGCGGGAGTGAGGTTTTAAATGAGCAGTTCTTC.

The table lists this clonotype with many counts. CDR3 amino acids: CASSLAMRGQSYEQYF. CDR3 nucleotides: TGTGCCAGCAGTTTAGCGATGAGGGGACAGTCCTACGAGCAGTACTTC. The chain is built from TRBV27 and TRBJ2-7; 7 bases are shared with TRBD1. Germline V lookup: CDR1 MNHEY, CDR2 SMNVEV (reference sequence). V dropped 2 bases and J dropped 1; count of bases not matched to a gene: 8. CDR3 length equals 16 residues.

The sample holds many counts of this clonotype. The V call is TRBV12-3 or TRBV12-4, the J call TRBJ2-7; D is perhaps TRBD2 (6 bases). V lost 5 bases to trimming and J lost 3 bases, with 17 bases between them. The CDR3 is 15 residues long. The CDR3 DNA sequence: TGTGCCAGCAGTCCCGGGGCGGCGGGACGCTACGAGCAGTACTTC. Its protein product is CASSPGAAGRYEQYF.

This clonotype has at least ten counts. The chain recombines TRBV2 with TRBJ1-1; D is unclear. Between the trimmed V and J ends, which lost 7 bases and 0 bases, there was a span of 12 bases. The CDR3 has 14 amino acids. Per the germline V gene, CDR1 is SNHLY and CDR2 is FYNNEI. CDR3 in amino acids: CASTLRVMNTEAFF. The CDR3 DNA follows: TGTGCCAGCACCCTTCGGGTAATGAACACTGAAGCTTTCTTT.

The chain couples TRBV12-5 to TRBJ2-3; TRBD1 might be the D (6 bases). CDR1 is LGHNT, CDR2 FRNRAP, per germline. The V end lost 4 bases, the J end lost 10 bases, and 18 bases lay between the germline ends. This CDR3 is built from 14 residues. This chain's CDR3 is CASGSPGHPRAQYF. The CDR3 coding sequence is TGTGCTAGTGGTTCCCCGGGACATCCAAGAGCGCAGTATTTT.

V and J are TRBV5-1 and TRBJ2-7; 9 nucleotides line up with TRBD2. V was clipped by 6 bases and J by 3 bases; unmatched bases: 10. The CDR3 is 15 residues long. Looked up from germline, CDR1 is SGHRS and CDR2 is YFSETQ. CDR3 residues: CASTELGTSNYEQYF. For the CDR3, the DNA is TGCGCCAGCACCGAACTAGGGACTAGCAACTACGAGCAGTACTTC.

In its sample, this clonotype was seen a few times. The CDR3 region is CSARGGDNQETQYF. The DNA of the CDR3 is TGCAGTGCTCGAGGCGGGGACAACCAAGAGACCCAGTACTTC. The rearrangement uses TRBV20-1 and TRBJ2-5; D possibly matches TRBD1 or TRBD2 (6 bases each). Per the germline V gene, CDR1 is DFQATT and CDR2 is SNEGSKA (reference sequence). Trimming shortened V by 5 bases and J by 0 bases, and 13 bases separated the two germline ends. The CDR3 runs 14 residues.

In the case of this clonotype: It may be a read error: a sequence one base away is much more abundant. The chain employs TRBV28 and TRBJ2-7; 14 bases match TRBD2. The CDR3 is 15 residues long. J lost 4 bases, V lost 6 bases, and 5 bases had no gene match. The germline V gene has CDR1 MDHEN and CDR2 SYDVKM. DNA of the CDR3: TGTGCCAGCAGAACCGGGACTAGCGGGAGTTACGAGCAGTACTTC. Amino acid sequence: CASRTGTSGSYEQYF. Supplemented by reference TRBV28 and TRBJ2-7, the full variable domain reads DVKVTQSSRYLVKRTGEKVFLECVQDMDHENMFWYRQDPGLGLRLIYFSYDVKMKEKGDIPEGYSVSREKKERFSLILESASTNQTSMYLCASRTGTSGSYEQYFGPGTRLTVT.

Ten or more counts support this clonotype. The rearrangement uses TRBV15 and TRBJ1-1; D is ambiguous. This CDR3 comprises 16 residues. Per germline, CDR1 LNHNV and CDR2 YYDKDF (reference sequence). V was pared by 3 bases and J by 1 base, with 15 bases between. This CDR3 reads CATSSERQGRNTEAFF. The CDR3, as DNA: TGTGCCACCAGCAGCGAACGGCAAGGGAGGAACACTGAAGCTTTCTTT.

This clonotype came up a few times. A read error may account for a junction end that differs from germline. CDR3 protein: CSIESGRSEDNEQFF. The CDR3 DNA reads as TGCAGCATTGAAAGCGGGAGGTCAGAAGACAATGAGCAGTTCTTC. The genes are TRBV29-1 and TRBJ2-1; 9 bases map to TRBD2. The CDR3 contains 15 residues. Germline V gives CDR1 SQVTM, CDR2 ANQGSEA.

A few counts support this clonotype. The chain couples TRBV2 to TRBJ1-4; D is possibly TRBD1 (5 bases). CDR3 length: 14 residues. Germline assignment: CDR1 SNHLY and CDR2 FYNNEI. V was cut by 7 bases and J by 7 bases, with 16 bases left in between. The CDR3 reads CASTSGTSGEKLFF. For the CDR3, the DNA is TGTGCCAGCACTTCTGGGACGTCTGGTGAAAAACTGTTTTTT.

This clonotype came up many times. The chain couples TRBV28 to TRBJ2-7; 8 nucleotides match TRBD2. V trimming: 2 bases; J trimming: 3 bases; junction bases outside the gene matches: 3. This CDR3 contains 14 residues. Germline V gene sequence: CDR1 MDHEN, CDR2 SYDVKM. The DNA of the CDR3 is TGTGCCAGCAGTTTAGGTACTAGCGGCTACGAGCAGTACTTC. Its translation is CASSLGTSGYEQYF. The whole variable domain, filled in from reference TRBV28 and TRBJ2-7, reads DVKVTQSSRYLVKRTGEKVFLECVQDMDHENMFWYRQDPGLGLRLIYFSYDVKMKEKGDIPEGYSVSREKKERFSLILESASTNQTSMYLCASSLGTSGYEQYFGPGTRLTVT.

This sequence joins TRBV20-1 and TRBJ2-2, with 10 bases identical to TRBD2. J lost 3 bases, V lost 1 base, and 5 bases had no gene match. Germline V CDR1 and CDR2: DFQATT, SNEGSKA (reference sequence). This CDR3 spans 16 amino acids. This CDR3 is CSARVIAGGYTGELFF. The DNA for the CDR3 is TGCAGTGCTAGAGTGATAGCGGGAGGATACACCGGGGAGCTGTTTTTT.

The rearrangement joins TRBV6-1 to TRBJ2-1; 8 bases agree with TRBD2. After removal of 6 bases from V and 5 bases from J, the junction contained 18 bases not matched to a gene. From germline, CDR1 is MNHNS and CDR2 SASEGT. This CDR3 spans 18 amino acids. DNA of the CDR3: TGTGCCAGCAGGCCCAACACGGGAACGGGAGGGCCTAACAATGAGCAGTTCTTC. It is translated as CASRPNTGTGGPNNEQFF.

This clonotype was recorded a few times. The V gene is TRBV6-5, the J gene TRBJ1-3, with no clear D. This CDR3 region has 13 residues. V dropped 2 bases and J dropped 13 bases, with 15 bases sitting between them. The germline CDR1 and CDR2 sequences are MNHEY and SVGAGI. CDR3 sequence (DNA): TGTGCCAGCAGTTACAACTTGGTTACAGAGATATATTTT. Translating gives CASSYNLVTEIYF.

The J gene is TRBJ2-7, the V gene TRBV7-9; the D is unclear. Germline values: CDR1 SEHNR, CDR2 FQNEAQ (reference sequence). Trimming cost V 0 bases and J 9 bases, with 9 bases left between them. The CDR3 is 12 amino acids. CDR3 DNA sequence: TGTGCCAGCAGCTTAGCGGATAACCGGCAGTACTTC. Amino acid sequence: CASSLADNRQYF.

This clonotype was detected ten times or more. The genes are TRBV18 and TRBJ2-1, with a possible D match to TRBD1 (6 bases). V gave up 3 bases and J gave up 3 bases, with 9 bases separating them. CDR3 length: 14 amino acids. Germline assignment: CDR1 KGHSH and CDR2 LQKENI. In DNA form, the CDR3 reads TGTGCCAGCTCACCGCGACAGGTCTACAATGAGCAGTTCTTC. Translation: CASSPRQVYNEQFF.

V and J are TRBV6-2 or TRBV6-3 and TRBJ1-5, with D unclear. This CDR3 region has 16 residues. Germline V gene lookup returns CDR1 MNHEY and CDR2 SVGEGT. V shed 1 base and J shed 5 bases, with 15 bases lying between them. CDR3 coding DNA: TGTGCCAGCAGTTACTATGGCCTCACCCCGCATCAGCCCCAGCATTTT. Its translation: CASSYYGLTPHQPQHF.

This clonotype was detected many times. J is TRBJ2-7 and V is TRBV20-1, with 8 nucleotides matching TRBD2. Per germline, CDR1 DFQATT and CDR2 SNEGSKA (reference sequence). CDR3 length: 14 amino acids. V lost 3 bases and J lost 3; bases outside the gene matches: 7. The CDR3 loop is CSARLAGGFYEQYF. CDR3 sequence (DNA): TGCAGTGCTAGGCTCGCGGGAGGATTCTACGAGCAGTACTTC.